This T cell receptor (beta chain) derives from a study of T cells in Graves' hyperthyroidism and ophthalmopathy. Study-level background: Peripheral blood draws took place at initial diagnosis, ahead of any treatment. Study findings and constraints: Ophthalmopathy could be told apart from stable hyperthyroidism with a 13 V-J model.

Researchers defined stable Graves' hyperthyroidism as no ophthalmopathy progression within 18 months. Clinicians diagnosed patients from clinical symptoms, serum thyroxine and TRAb, thyroid ultrasound and orbital computed tomography. The CDR3 consists of 18 residues. Per germline, CDR1 ENHRY and CDR2 SYGVKD. As for this clonotype: Its antigen is still unknown. A much larger clone sits a single nucleotide away, making a read error possible.

TCR beta CDR3 regions were amplified from RNA. During a first-round RT-PCR of the TCR CDR3, the HTBI primer set was used. TCRdb passed the multiplex PCR reads through MiXCR, listing each CDR3 protein once. The data show 700,000 to 850,000 distinct CDR3 sequences, about 35% seen once. The receptor's source is a woman aged 40 to 50 with Graves' hyperthyroidism. The sample taken for sequencing was blood. The rearrangement uses TRBV10-3 and TRBJ2-7; 8 bases agree with TRBD1. The CDR3 DNA reads TGTGCCATCAGTGGTGGACAGGGCCATCGGGACCCAGGATACGAGCAGCACTTC. Translated: CAISGGQGHRDPGYEQHF.